This record concerns one T cell receptor beta chain sequence. At least ten counts were recorded for this clone. Its binding antigen is unknown. Coverage ceases 3 residues before the CDR3 finishes, and the germline J gene fills in the end. From a lookup of the germline V gene (reference sequence), CDR1 and CDR2 are PRHDT and FYEKMQ. The CDR3 goes from the cysteine to the phenylalanine over 17 residues. Shown are 42 bases from within the CDR3, in frame from base 1. Trimming costs V 5 bases and J 6 bases, and their ends lie 22 bases apart. CVID samples and control samples contributed equivalent amounts of genomic DNA as sequencing input. For every sample, a 60 bp segment covering the rearranged TCRbeta CDR3 region was amplified and then sequenced. The immunoSEQ assay, a bias-corrected multiplex PCR with high-throughput sequencing, was employed for TCRbeta amplification. The paper's processing steps were these. Each unique nucleotide sequence was treated as a clone and annotated with V, D and J genes, copy number and frequency. Sequences were labeled productive if in frame, and non-productive if out of frame or containing stop codons. As previously described, clonality was computed from Shannon's entropy. Mean CDR3 Kyte-Doolittle hydropathy was derived from the predicted amino acid sequences of productive clones. The R hclust function was used to hierarchically cluster scaled V gene usage with Manhattan distance and complete linkage. Sharing of clones by CDR3 amino acid sequence was evaluated by resampling 12 repertoires per group over 100 rounds. The repertoires were screened for more than 55 published EBV-specific TCRbeta sequences and roughly 250 published CMV-specific TCRbeta sequences. A couple of CVID samples that yielded fewer than 10,000 sequences were excluded from the analysis, so approximately 40 CVID repertoires were retained. Not all clones reach the TCRdb copy of this immuneACCESS table, which keeps in-frame sequences only. Checked studies attribute under half of the gap to unresolved V genes and leave the rest unexplained. The DNA gave D and trimming, while V, J and clone size come from that table. The table records 51,000 or so clones for this sample, and not one of them appears only once. Jointly, the top ten make up 2% to 2.5% of the sample.

Predominantly Caucasian heritage was noted among both the CVID patients and the healthy controls. Heparinized peripheral whole blood samples of roughly 5 to 8 ml were obtained from each donor. TCRbeta CDR3 repertoires were sequenced from genomic DNA of adults with common variable immune deficiency (CVID) and healthy adult controls. The control group comprised some 22 healthy adult volunteers, about twelve female and approximately 10 male, aged about 23 to 70 years with a mean age of around 37. To isolate peripheral blood mononuclear cells, diluted blood was subjected to density centrifugation over Hypaque 1077 or Ficoll-Paque. Genomic DNA was extracted from unsorted mononuclear cells by Qiagen column purification or by a centrifugation-based method. These data belong to a study of T cell clonality in common variable immunodeficiency (dated by TCRdb to 2014 to 2015). Overall study results and their limits: Differences among patients in the CVID cohort limited the correlations between repertoire features and clinical complications. It was noted by the authors that sequencing of the repertoires of T cell subpopulations would be needed to clarify the cause of the increased clonality in CVID. Compared with healthy controls, CVID subjects showed increased TCRbeta clonality (t-test p = 0.018), a feature most characteristic of about a third of subjects. Fewer deletions and N-nucleotide insertions were reportedly observed in CVID TCRbeta sequences, and highly modified clones with 13 or more V deletions were reportedly absent from CVID TCRbeta sequences. Even though DNA input was equal, the average per sample came to about 81,820 unique sequences for controls compared with around 33,000 for CVID samples. Fewer TCRbeta clones were shared among CVID subjects than among healthy controls (p < 0.0001).

The sequence joins TRBV13 to TRBJ1-4; a confident D gene designation cannot be given. The clonotype was recovered from a person aged 18-70 years in good health. The sample taken for sequencing was peripheral blood mononuclear cells. This receptor has the CDR3 CASSPRTGSGFDEKLFF. CDR3 DNA (partial): TGTGCCAGCAGCCCCCGGACGGGGTCGGGGTTTGATGAAAAA.